This T cell receptor (beta chain) was obtained from a study of blood T cell repertoires in COVID-19. Clones were sequenced by immunoSEQ multiplex PCR, and TCRdb holds only the in-frame ones, with some missing. The table has a few hundred thousand clones, around 83% seen once. This clone was seen once. From germline, CDR1 is SNHLY and CDR2 FYNNEI. This CDR3 region has 13 residues. V shed 10 bases, J shed 4 bases, and the junction held 6 bases outside the gene matches. V and J are TRBV2 and TRBJ1-5, with 8 bases lining up with TRBD1. The sequence was obtained from a woman between 45 and 65 years old who had been exposed to COVID-19. What was sequenced was PBMCs or T cells enriched from blood (not recorded which). The CDR3 loop is CATTGGRNQPQHF. The DNA for the CDR3 is TGTGCCACCACAGGGGGTAGGAATCAGCCCCAGCATTTT.